The next 20 T cell receptor beta chains were all read from a single sample in a study of shared clonotypes between healthy human individuals. The method was immunoSEQ multiplex PCR; TCRdb's version includes in-frame clones alone and lacks a portion of them. Of approximately 1.4 million clones in the sample, about 98% were seen once. Specimen: naive CD4+ T cells sorted from blood. Subset denoted: CD45RA+ positively selected. The receptors were sampled from a man aged 25 to 45 in good health.

The chain carries TRBV18 and TRBJ1-2; D may be TRBD1 (6 bases). Germline CDR1 and CDR2: KGHSH and LQKENI. The CDR3 is 15 residues long. The germline V and J ends were trimmed by 2 bases and 3 bases, with 13 bases remaining between them. CDR3 loop: CASSPGVGQDYGYTF. The CDR3 coding sequence is TGTGCCAGCTCACCAGGGGTGGGACAAGACTATGGCTACACCTTC.

The chain combines TRBV11-2 with TRBJ2-3, with TRBD2 as a possible D gene (6 bases). The germline V gene encodes CDR1 SGHAT and CDR2 FQNNGV. The CDR3 length is 16 residues. Trimming removed 2 bases at V and 1 base at J, with 13 bases between. The DNA of the CDR3 is TGTGCCAGCAGCTTATTTCCGCGGGATCGCACAGATACGCAGTATTTT. Amino acids: CASSLFPRDRTDTQYF. The full variable domain, rest sourced from reference TRBV11-2 and TRBJ2-3, is EAGVAQSPRYKIIEKRQSVAFWCNPISGHATLYWYQQILGQGPKLLIQFQNNGVVDDSQLPKDRFSAERLKGVDSTLKIQPAKLEDSAVYLCASSLFPRDRTDTQYFGPGTRLTVL.

The chain employs TRBV6-5 and TRBJ2-2, with D uncertain. This CDR3 contains 14 residues. The germline gives CDR1 MNHEY, CDR2 SVGAGI. The V and J ends lost 6 bases and 8 bases respectively, with 16 bases between them. The CDR3 sequence is CASRPQYLGGELFF. CDR3 nucleotides: TGTGCCAGCAGACCACAGTATCTCGGGGGGGAGCTGTTTTTT.

J is TRBJ2-7 and V is TRBV15; 10 nucleotides agree with TRBD1. The CDR3 is 16 residues long. Germline V gene sequence: CDR1 LNHNV, CDR2 YYDKDF (reference sequence). J gave up 5 bases and V 2 bases, and 9 bases lay outside the gene matches. In DNA, the CDR3 is TGTGCCACCAGCAGAACTTTCCGGGACAGGGGCCACGAGCAGTACTTC. Its protein product is CATSRTFRDRGHEQYF. Full variable domain (rest looked up from reference TRBV15 and TRBJ2-7): DAMVIQNPRYQVTQFGKPVTLSCSQTLNHNVMYWYQQKSSQAPKLLFHYYDKDFNNEADTPDNFQSRRPNTSFCFLDIRSPGLGDTAMYLCATSRTFRDRGHEQYFGPGTRLTVT.

This clone was found once. The chain couples TRBV6-1 to TRBJ2-6; no definite D call. The CDR3 consists of 15 residues. V gave up 8 bases and J gave up 0 bases, with 11 bases separating them. The germline V gene encodes CDR1 MNHNS and CDR2 SASEGT. The CDR3 nucleotides are TGTGCCAGCGGACCTATGAGCTCTGGGGCCAACGTCCTGACTTTC. Protein product: CASGPMSSGANVLTF.

In this sample, this clone turned up once. The chain is built from TRBV15 and TRBJ1-1, with 8 bases matching TRBD1. The J segment lost 11 bases and the V segment lost 5 bases, leaving 10 bases of the junction unmatched. This CDR3 is built from 13 residues. CDR1 and CDR2 (germline): LNHNV, YYDKDF (reference sequence). The CDR3 region has the DNA TGTGCCACCAGCCCCCGGACAGGGTTCGGCGCTTTCTTT. Translated, it gives CATSPRTGFGAFF. The full variable domain, its missing parts supplied by reference TRBV15 and TRBJ1-1, is DAMVIQNPRYQVTQFGKPVTLSCSQTLNHNVMYWYQQKSSQAPKLLFHYYDKDFNNEADTPDNFQSRRPNTSFCFLDIRSPGLGDTAMYLCATSPRTGFGAFFGQGTRLTVV.

This sequence joins TRBV9 and TRBJ2-3; 15 positions agree with TRBD2. The CDR3 totals 18 residues. Per the germline V gene, CDR1 is SGDLS and CDR2 is YYNGEE. V gave up 3 bases and J gave up 4 bases; unmatched junction bases: 9. The CDR3 nucleotides are TGTGCCAGCAGCGCGGGACTAGCGGGAGGAAAGGGGGCAGATACGCAGTATTTT. This gives the protein CASSAGLAGGKGADTQYF.

As concerns this clone: Other DNA sequences within the sample encode an identical CDR3. This chain joins TRBV28 and TRBJ1-5; 9 bases match TRBD1. The CDR3 spans 13 residues. Germline trimming cut 6 bases from V and 6 bases from J; bases unmatched to any gene: 3. Germline-derived CDR1 and CDR2 are MDHEN and SYDVKM. CDR3: CASRGQGSQPQHF. The CDR3 DNA is TGTGCCAGCAGGGGACAGGGAAGTCAGCCCCAGCATTTT.

The chain employs TRBV14 and TRBJ1-2; TRBD1 matches 7 bases. CDR1 is SGHDN, CDR2 FVKESK, per germline. The CDR3 runs 13 residues. The trim removed 5 bases at V and 2 bases at J, leaving 2 bases unmatched. This CDR3 reads CASSSGQNYGYTF. DNA of the CDR3: TGTGCCAGCAGCTCGGGACAGAACTATGGCTACACCTTC.

The chain employs TRBV28 and TRBJ2-7; D uncertain. V lost 7 bases, J lost 3 bases, and 16 bases lay in between. Germline-derived CDR1 and CDR2 are MDHEN and SYDVKM. There are 14 residues in the CDR3. The CDR3 DNA sequence: TGTGCCAGCACCCTTAGGGCTACAAGCTACGAGCAGTACTTC. Translation gives CASTLRATSYEQYF.

This rearrangement joins TRBV18 to TRBJ2-3; D uncertain. Germline V lookup: CDR1 KGHSH, CDR2 LQKENI. V lost 2 bases and J lost 5, with 17 bases in between. This CDR3 region has 16 residues. CDR3 protein: CASSPFTRDRGDTQYF. CDR3 nucleotides: TGTGCCAGCTCACCATTCACACGAGATCGAGGAGATACGCAGTATTTT.

The V gene is TRBV5-5, the J gene TRBJ2-3; 12 bases fit TRBD2. Losses at the gene ends were 0 bases for V and 5 bases for J; bases not matched to a gene: 10. Per germline, CDR1 SGHKS and CDR2 YYEKEE (reference sequence). CDR3 size: 18 residues. This chain's CDR3 is CASSLVPLAGGPGDTQYF. CDR3 coding DNA: TGTGCCAGCAGCTTGGTGCCCCTAGCGGGAGGGCCCGGAGATACGCAGTATTTT.

This chain uses TRBV18 with TRBJ1-2, with D perhaps matching TRBD1 (5 bases). Germline V gives CDR1 KGHSH, CDR2 LQKENI. V lost 3 bases to trimming and J lost 0 bases, with 14 bases between them. The CDR3 loop spans 16 amino acids. The CDR3 region is CASSPQGGGSNYGYTF. CDR3 nucleotides: TGTGCCAGCTCACCCCAAGGCGGGGGTTCTAACTATGGCTACACCTTC. The whole variable domain, remainder taken from reference TRBV18 and TRBJ1-2, is NAGVMQNPRHLVRRRGQEARLRCSPMKGHSHVYWYRQLPEEGLKFMVYLQKENIIDESGMPKERFSAEFPKEGPSILRIQQVVRGDSAAYFCASSPQGGGSNYGYTFGSGTRLTVV.

The chain couples TRBV30 to TRBJ2-1; weak D call: TRBD2 (5 bases). The CDR3 is made up of 16 amino acids. Trimming shortened V by 3 bases and J by 0 bases, and 15 bases separated the two germline ends. The germline V gene has CDR1 GTSNPN and CDR2 SVGIG (reference sequence). This CDR3 is CAWSYIIGSSYNEQFF. The CDR3 coding sequence is TGTGCCTGGAGCTATATCATAGGGAGCTCCTACAATGAGCAGTTCTTC.

V gene TRBV5-4 combines with J gene TRBJ2-1; a possible D gene is TRBD2 (5 bases). Deletions cut 4 bases from V and 2 bases from J, with 13 bases between. Germline CDR1 reads SGHNT; CDR2 reads YYREEE (reference sequence). The CDR3 has 15 amino acids. CDR3 sequence reads: CASSMSGAAYNEQFF. CDR3 bases: TGTGCCAGCAGCATGAGCGGTGCGGCCTACAATGAGCAGTTCTTC.

This rearrangement joins TRBV5-1 to TRBJ2-4; maybe TRBD2 (6 bases). CDR1 SGHRS and CDR2 YFSETQ come from the germline V gene. Trimming shortened V by 6 bases and J by 3 bases, and 16 bases separated the two germline ends. The length of the CDR3 is 15 residues. In DNA form, the CDR3 reads TGCGCCAGCAACGGGGGATATCAGGGCAAAAACATTCAGTACTTC. This encodes CASNGGYQGKNIQYF.

The CDR3, as DNA: TGTGCCAGCAGCCGGAGGGGCACTAGCGGGGTCACAGATACGCAGTATTTT. Residues: CASSRRGTSGVTDTQYF. The V call is TRBV5-4, the J call TRBJ2-3; TRBD2 agrees at 10 bases. V lost 4 bases, J lost 2 bases, and 10 bases stayed unmatched. This CDR3 is 17 amino acids long. Germline CDR1 reads SGHNT; CDR2 reads YYREEE (reference sequence).

To note about this clone: The sample holds other DNA sequences that translate to the same CDR3. The chain carries TRBV9 and TRBJ2-7; unclear D gene. Trimming took 0 bases from V and 0 from J, leaving 7 bases between them. This CDR3 is built from 14 residues. Germline V gene sequence: CDR1 SGDLS, CDR2 YYNGEE. The CDR3 bases are TGTGCCAGCAGCGTAGCCGGAGCCTCCTACGAGCAGTACTTC. Translation: CASSVAGASYEQYF.

The chain joins TRBV18 to TRBJ1-2, with no clear D. This CDR3 has 17 amino acids. Germline V gene data show CDR1 as KGHSH and CDR2 as LQKENI. V lost 0 bases and J 0 bases, leaving 14 bases between the germline ends. This chain's CDR3 is CASSPPGSGSTNYGYTF. CDR3 sequence (DNA): TGTGCCAGCTCACCACCAGGGTCTGGGAGTACTAACTATGGCTACACCTTC.

The rearrangement joins TRBV28 to TRBJ2-3, with D hard to call. Germline V CDR1 and CDR2: MDHEN, SYDVKM. The CDR3 loop spans 14 amino acids. Trimming pared 8 bases from V and 2 bases from J, leaving 14 bases between. In nucleotides, the CDR3 is TGTGCCAGCTCCGAGTTGTCGCTCACAGATACGCAGTATTTT. It encodes CASSELSLTDTQYF.